Listed below are T cell receptor beta chains from one sample, sequenced in a study of regulatory T cells in long-lasting Graves disease. TCRdb re-derived calls from the multiplex PCR reads in MiXCR, one entry per CDR3 protein. The data contain fewer than 450,000 distinct CDR3 sequences, 23% of them singletons. The specimen comprised peripheral blood mononuclear cells (PBMCs), sampled when the disease was refractory, from a patient treated with antithyroid drugs. These receptors originate from a female donor with Graves disease. The CDR3 runs from the conserved cysteine through the conserved F or W. A D gene is named only where the DNA matches it firmly. The size entry is marked missing in some rows and otherwise reads once, few, many or a size class.

v_gene	d_gene	j_gene	len	abundance	CDR3aa	CDR3nt
TRBV29-1	TRBD1	TRBJ1-1	12	once	CSVGTGNTEAFF	TGCAGCGTCGGGACAGGTAACACTGAAGCTTTCTTT
TRBV5-1	.	TRBJ1-2	14	.	CASSLARQNYGYTF	TGCGCCAGCAGCTTGGCCCGGCAGAACTATGGCTACACCTTC
TRBV6-2/TRBV6-3	.	TRBJ2-7	14	few	CASSTGDGLYEQYF	TGTGCCAGCAGCACCGGAGATGGCCTCTACGAGCAGTACTTC
TRBV28	.	TRBJ2-1	11	.	CASPRGNEQFF	TGTGCCAGCCCCCGAGGGAATGAGCAGTTCTTC
TRBV6-1	TRBD1	TRBJ2-5	16	many	CASSDGDRGEQETQYF	TGTGCCAGCAGTGATGGGGACAGGGGAGAACAAGAGACCCAGTACTTC
TRBV7-9	.	TRBJ2-6	18	.	CASSQRPGDSAGANVLTF	TGTGCCAGCAGCCAAAGACCCGGAGACAGTGCTGGGGCCAACGTCCTGACTTTC
TRBV5-1	.	TRBJ2-7	14	many	CASSLGLRTYEQYF	TGTGCCAGCAGCCTAGGACTACGTACCTACGAGCAGTACTTC
TRBV6-2/TRBV6-3	TRBD2	TRBJ2-1	18	many	CASSFAGLAGGPYNEQFF	TGTGCCAGCAGTTTCGCGGGACTAGCGGGAGGACCCTACAATGAGCAGTTCTTC
TRBV20-1	.	TRBJ2-7	12	few	CSVKTGPYEQYF	TGCAGTGTCAAAACGGGGCCCTACGAGCAGTACTTC
TRBV5-1	TRBD2	TRBJ2-7	16	many	CASSLQGLADTYEQYF	TGCGCCAGCAGCTTGCAAGGACTAGCGGATACCTACGAGCAGTACTTC
TRBV2	TRBD2	TRBJ2-7	14	many	CASSVERAGGEQYF	TGTGCCAGCAGTGTTGAAAGGGCGGGGGGTGAGCAGTACTTC
TRBV12-3/TRBV12-4	.	TRBJ1-2	14	few	CASSFSGGLYGYTF	TGTGCCAGCAGTTTTTCGGGGGGCCTCTATGGCTACACCTTC